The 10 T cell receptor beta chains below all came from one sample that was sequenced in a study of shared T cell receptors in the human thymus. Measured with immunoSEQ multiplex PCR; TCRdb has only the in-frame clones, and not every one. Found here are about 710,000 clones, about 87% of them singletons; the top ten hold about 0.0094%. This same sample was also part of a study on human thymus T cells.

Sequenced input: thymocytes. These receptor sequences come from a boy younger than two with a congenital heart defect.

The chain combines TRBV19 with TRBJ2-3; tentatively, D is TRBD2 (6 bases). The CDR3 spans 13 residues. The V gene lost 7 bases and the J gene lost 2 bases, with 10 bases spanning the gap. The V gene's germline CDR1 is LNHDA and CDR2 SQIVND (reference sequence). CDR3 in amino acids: CASMAGLTDTQYF. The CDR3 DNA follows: TGTGCCAGTATGGCGGGGCTCACAGATACGCAGTATTTT.

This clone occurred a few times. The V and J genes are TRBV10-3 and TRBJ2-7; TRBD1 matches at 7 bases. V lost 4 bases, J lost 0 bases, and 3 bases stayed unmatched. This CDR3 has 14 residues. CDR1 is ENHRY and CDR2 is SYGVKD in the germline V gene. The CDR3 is CAISAGTDSYEQYF. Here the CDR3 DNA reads TGTGCCATCAGTGCCGGGACAGACTCCTACGAGCAGTACTTC.

The CDR3 spells CAINRRDGDTGELFF. The CDR3 nucleotides are TGTGCCATCAATAGGCGAGACGGAGACACCGGGGAGCTGTTTTTT. The V and J genes are TRBV10-3 and TRBJ2-2; no definite D call. This CDR3 contains 15 residues. V was trimmed by 7 bases and J by 3 bases, leaving 15 bases between them. CDR1 is ENHRY, CDR2 SYGVKD, per germline.

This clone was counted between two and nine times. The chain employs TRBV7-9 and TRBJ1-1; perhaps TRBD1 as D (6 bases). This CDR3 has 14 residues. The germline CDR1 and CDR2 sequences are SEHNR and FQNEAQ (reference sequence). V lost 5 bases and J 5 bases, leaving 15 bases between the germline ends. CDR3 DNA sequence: TGTGCCAGCAGCCAAAATAAACAGGGAACTGAAGCTTTCTTT. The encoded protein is CASSQNKQGTEAFF.

DNA of the CDR3: TGTGCCAGCAGCCCGGGACTAGCGGGAGTCGACACCGGGGAGCTGTTTTTT. This codes for CASSPGLAGVDTGELFF. J is TRBJ2-2 and V is TRBV28; TRBD2 aligns across 14 bases. CDR3 length: 17 amino acids. With 6 bases clipped from V and 3 bases from J, the junction kept 6 bases outside the gene matches. The germline CDR1 and CDR2 sequences are MDHEN and SYDVKM.

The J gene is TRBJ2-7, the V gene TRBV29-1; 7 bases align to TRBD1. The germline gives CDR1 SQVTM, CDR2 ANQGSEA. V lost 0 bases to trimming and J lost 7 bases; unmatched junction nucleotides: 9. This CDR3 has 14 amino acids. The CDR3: CSVEEGQGDAEQYF. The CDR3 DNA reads TGCAGCGTTGAAGAAGGCCAGGGGGACGCGGAGCAGTACTTC.

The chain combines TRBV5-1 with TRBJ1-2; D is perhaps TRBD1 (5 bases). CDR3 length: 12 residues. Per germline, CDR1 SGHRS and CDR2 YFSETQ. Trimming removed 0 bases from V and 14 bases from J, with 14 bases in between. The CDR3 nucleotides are TGCGCCAGCAGCTTGGTAGGGGCGCCGGCGACCTTC. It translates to CASSLVGAPATF.

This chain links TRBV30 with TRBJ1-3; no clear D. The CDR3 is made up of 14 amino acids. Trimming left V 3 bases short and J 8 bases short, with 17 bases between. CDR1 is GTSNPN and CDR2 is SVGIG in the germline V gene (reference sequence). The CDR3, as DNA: TGTGCCTGGAGCGGAGAATACCGTTGGGACACCATATATTTT. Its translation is CAWSGEYRWDTIYF.

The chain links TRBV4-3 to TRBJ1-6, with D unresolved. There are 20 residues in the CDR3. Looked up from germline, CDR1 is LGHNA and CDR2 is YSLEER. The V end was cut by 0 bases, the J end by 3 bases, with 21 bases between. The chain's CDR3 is CASSQDLYRGSSNYNSPLHF. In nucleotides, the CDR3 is TGCGCCAGCAGCCAAGACTTATACCGAGGTTCCTCAAACTATAATTCACCCCTCCACTTT.

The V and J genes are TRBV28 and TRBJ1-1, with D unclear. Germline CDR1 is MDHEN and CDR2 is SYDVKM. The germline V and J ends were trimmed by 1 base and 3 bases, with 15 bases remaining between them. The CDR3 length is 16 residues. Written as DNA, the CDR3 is TGTGCCAGCAGTTTATCAGTCCGGAACGGAGACACTGAAGCTTTCTTT. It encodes CASSLSVRNGDTEAFF.